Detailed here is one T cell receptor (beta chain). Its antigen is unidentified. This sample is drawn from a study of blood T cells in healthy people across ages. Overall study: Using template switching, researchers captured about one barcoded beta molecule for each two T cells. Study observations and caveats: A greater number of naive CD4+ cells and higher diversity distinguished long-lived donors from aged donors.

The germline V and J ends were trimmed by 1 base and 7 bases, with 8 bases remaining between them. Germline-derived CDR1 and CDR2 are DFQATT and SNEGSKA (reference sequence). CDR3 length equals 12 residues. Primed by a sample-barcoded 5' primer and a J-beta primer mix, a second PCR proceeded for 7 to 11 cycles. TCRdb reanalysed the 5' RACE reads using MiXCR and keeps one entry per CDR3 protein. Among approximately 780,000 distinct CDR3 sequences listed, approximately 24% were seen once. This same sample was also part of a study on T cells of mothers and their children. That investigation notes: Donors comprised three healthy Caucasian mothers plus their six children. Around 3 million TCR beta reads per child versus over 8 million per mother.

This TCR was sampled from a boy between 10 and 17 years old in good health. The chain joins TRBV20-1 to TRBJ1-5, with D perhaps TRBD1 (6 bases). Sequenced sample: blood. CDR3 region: CSARAQGQPQHF. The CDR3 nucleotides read TGCAGTGCTAGAGCCCAGGGGCAGCCCCAGCATTTT.